This TCR beta chain is from a study of vaccination effects on CD4 cells after COVID-19. Whole-study findings and limits: The study found marked clonal contraction of infection- and vaccine-induced clones late after vaccination. Few convalescent patients, and no early post-infection timepoints, were available to the study. Healthy vaccinees showed cross-reactivity with common cold coronaviruses in only 1 of 255 vaccine-induced clones.

J gave up 3 bases and V 0 bases, and 7 bases lay outside the gene matches. This CDR3 is built from 16 residues. Germline CDR1 reads SNHLY; CDR2 reads FYNNEI. As concerns this clone: Its antigen is undetermined.

Before sequencing, viral peptide pools were used by the ViraFEST assay to expand antigen-specific CD4+ T cells. The culture ran for around nine days, and then CD4+ T cells were isolated. The healthy vaccine recipients, who had no prior SARS-CoV-2 infection, showed negative nucleocapsid antibodies. The researchers cultured 1.5 million to 2.5 million PBMC per well with about 11 IU/ml IL-2 and approximately 9.3 ug/ml peptides. Repertoires were generated with immunoSEQ multiplex PCR, while TCRdb's copy carries only in-frame clones and drops some. The data contain 65,000 or so clones, approximately 79% of them singletons.

The source is a human donor who received a COVID-19 vaccine. This specimen consisted of CD4+ T cells from PBMCs cultured with HCoV-NL63 spike peptides, obtained before COVID-19 vaccination. The chain is built from TRBV2 and TRBJ2-5; 7 nucleotides agree with TRBD2. This chain's CDR3 is CASSEALGGGEETQYF. The CDR3 nucleotides are TGTGCCAGCAGTGAAGCGCTTGGGGGGGGAGAAGAGACCCAGTACTTC.